This T cell receptor (beta chain) was retrieved from a study of siplizumab effects on memory and regulatory T cells. The assay was immunoSEQ multiplex PCR, and TCRdb's table has in-frame clones only and misses some. The sample holds 90,000 to 120,000 clones, less than 95% seen once. Study outcomes and limitations: Roughly 75-95% of proliferating CD4+ or CD8+ clones defied assignment to a naive or memory phenotype. Contribution to the alloresponse seemed major for naive T cells, which also seemed more diverse than memory cells. The study found that siplizumab significantly reduced alloreactive sequences traceable to unstimulated CD4+ memory cells. Alloreactive clones mapping to unstimulated subsets formed only a minor fraction.

This clone showed up just once. Its antigen is still unknown. The TCR sequence derives from a human donor in good health. The sequenced sample was Tregs sorted from blood.

The CDR3 coding sequence is TGTGCCAGCAGCTTAAGGGCTAGCGGATACAATGAGCAGTTCTTC. Amino acids: CASSLRASGYNEQFF. The chain employs TRBV7-3 and TRBJ2-1, with 7 bases identical to TRBD2. J gave up 4 bases and V 1 base, and 4 bases lay outside the gene matches. Germline lookup yields CDR1 SGHTA and CDR2 FQGTGA. The CDR3 has 15 residues.